These 29 T cell receptor beta chains originate from one sample sequenced in a study of T cell changes during pregnancy in multiple sclerosis. Using immunoSEQ multiplex PCR, the repertoire was profiled, and TCRdb retains in-frame clones only, with some absent. The profile shows tens of thousands of clones, 80% to 95% of them singletons. The sample here was peripheral blood, taken after pregnancy. These receptors all stem from a female donor with multiple sclerosis, enrolled in a pregnancy study.

The chain is built from TRBV5-6 and TRBJ1-2; 11 nucleotides align to TRBD1. This CDR3 spans 15 amino acids. Trimming at V came to 0 bases and at J to 5 bases, leaving 3 bases not matched to a gene. Looked up from germline, CDR1 is SGHDT and CDR2 is YYEEEE. The CDR3 nucleotides read TGTGCCAGCAGCTTGGCGGGACAGGGGGTATATGGCTACACCTTC. As protein: CASSLAGQGVYGYTF.

This rearrangement joins TRBV14 to TRBJ2-7; D gene ambiguous. CDR1 is SGHDN, CDR2 FVKESK, per germline. V dropped 4 bases and J dropped 1 base, with 5 bases sitting between them. This CDR3 has 12 residues. The CDR3 loop reads CASSLGSYEQYF. CDR3 sequence (DNA): TGTGCCAGCAGCCTCGGTTCCTACGAGCAGTACTTC.

This chain connects TRBV18 to TRBJ1-2; 7 positions match TRBD1. CDR1 is KGHSH, CDR2 LQKENI, per germline. The CDR3 loop spans 16 amino acids. V shed 3 bases, J shed 4 bases, and the junction held 11 bases outside the gene matches. CDR3 protein: CASSPRDQGVLYGYTF. Here the CDR3 DNA reads TGTGCCAGCTCACCCCGGGACCAGGGGGTACTCTATGGCTACACCTTC.

V and J are TRBV6-5 and TRBJ2-1; D possibly corresponds to TRBD2 (5 bases). The CDR3 totals 16 residues. V was trimmed by 2 bases and J by 8 bases, leaving 19 bases between them. Germline lookup yields CDR1 MNHEY and CDR2 SVGAGI. CDR3 in amino acids: CASSYRGIKGDHEQFF. CDR3 DNA sequence: TGTGCCAGCAGTTACCGGGGAATTAAGGGAGACCATGAGCAGTTCTTC.

This clone was recorded only once. This chain links TRBV7-9 with TRBJ1-5; tentatively, D is TRBD1 (5 bases). This CDR3 has 15 amino acids. V lost 6 bases to trimming and J lost 0 bases, with 12 bases between them. The V gene's germline CDR1 is SEHNR and CDR2 FQNEAQ (reference sequence). The CDR3 DNA sequence: TGTGCCAGCAGTCCAGGGTCTTCTAGCAATCAGCCCCAGCATTTT. This sequence encodes CASSPGSSSNQPQHF.

This chain links TRBV7-8 with TRBJ2-5, with D tentatively TRBD2 (6 bases). This CDR3 has 15 residues. V lost 3 bases and J lost 5, with 16 bases in between. The germline CDR1 and CDR2 sequences are SGHVS and FQNEAQ. CDR3 residues: CASSLGGGVGETQYF. CDR3 sequence (DNA): TGTGCCAGCAGCTTGGGGGGTGGGGTCGGGGAGACCCAGTACTTC.

The V gene is TRBV18, the J gene TRBJ2-2, with D tentatively TRBD2 (5 bases). The CDR3 consists of 15 residues. V dropped 3 bases and J dropped 0 bases, with 8 bases sitting between them. Per the germline V gene, CDR1 is KGHSH and CDR2 is LQKENI. Here the CDR3 reads CASSPLAANTGELFF. In DNA form, the CDR3 reads TGTGCCAGCTCACCCCTAGCCGCGAACACCGGGGAGCTGTTTTTT.

This chain joins TRBV27 and TRBJ2-2; TRBD1 aligns across 7 bases. The CDR3 sequence is 17 residues long. Trimming cost V 5 bases and J 0 bases; bases outside gene matches: 9. The germline V gene encodes CDR1 MNHEY and CDR2 SMNVEV (reference sequence). The CDR3 DNA reads as TGTGCCAGCAGTACCCAGACAGGGCTAGCGAACACCGGGGAGCTGTTTTTT. Amino acid sequence: CASSTQTGLANTGELFF.

A word on this clone: The junction does not match germline at one end; this may be a read error. The chain couples TRBV5-1 to TRBJ2-7; maybe TRBD1 (5 bases). The CDR3 runs to 13 residues. From germline, CDR1 is SGHRS and CDR2 YFSETQ. The CDR3 sequence: CASSSPTVHEQHF. The CDR3 DNA is TGCGCCAGCAGCTCCCCGACAGTCCACGAGCAGCACTTC.

The chain uses TRBV27 and TRBJ2-3; the match to TRBD2 covers 13 bases. J lost 6 bases, V lost 5 bases, and 8 bases had no gene match. This CDR3 has 16 residues. The germline CDR1 and CDR2 sequences are MNHEY and SMNVEV (reference sequence). The DNA of the CDR3 is TGTGCCAGCAGTCAACTGACTAGCGGGGGGCGGGATACGCAGTATTTT. Its translation is CASSQLTSGGRDTQYF.

Ten or more counts support this clone. The chain employs TRBV4-2 and TRBJ2-1, with 8 bases identical to TRBD1. J lost 6 bases, V lost 4 bases, and 2 bases had no gene match. Germline CDR1 is LGHNA and CDR2 is YNFKEQ. This CDR3 region has 13 residues. The CDR3 sequence is CASSLGQGNEQFF. DNA for the CDR3: TGTGCCAGCAGCCTTGGACAGGGCAATGAGCAGTTCTTC.

The J gene is TRBJ1-1, the V gene TRBV12-5; D is undetermined. The germline V gene has CDR1 LGHNT and CDR2 FRNRAP. This CDR3 region has 15 residues. V was shortened by 1 base and J by 1 base, with 10 bases between the two germline ends. The CDR3 reads CASGLGLAGNTEAFF. DNA of the CDR3: TGTGCTAGTGGTTTGGGTCTAGCAGGGAACACTGAAGCTTTCTTT.

This clone was observed a single time. The chain combines TRBV29-1 with TRBJ2-7, with 14 bases matching TRBD2. Germline V gene data show CDR1 as SQVTM and CDR2 as ANQGSEA. The CDR3 has 14 amino acids. Trimming removed 4 bases from V and 4 bases from J; junction bases left unmatched: 3. CDR3 residues: CSVAGLAGGYEQYF. As DNA, the CDR3 is TGCAGCGTTGCCGGACTAGCGGGAGGTTACGAGCAGTACTTC.

The J gene is TRBJ1-5, the V gene TRBV7-2, with D tentatively TRBD1 (5 bases). V shed 5 bases and J shed 5 bases, with 16 bases lying between them. Per germline, CDR1 SGHTA and CDR2 FQGNSA. The CDR3 spans 15 residues. The CDR3 is CASSTLDSLHQPQHF. The CDR3 nucleotides read TGTGCCAGCAGCACCCTTGACAGTCTGCATCAGCCCCAGCATTTT.

V usage is TRBV7-7 and J usage is TRBJ2-5; D remains unclear. The CDR3 consists of 12 residues. The V gene lost 5 bases and the J gene lost 0 bases, with 4 bases spanning the gap. Germline CDR1 is SSHAT and CDR2 is FNYEAQ (reference sequence). This CDR3 is CASSPDQETQYF. The CDR3 nucleotides are TGTGCCAGCAGCCCGGACCAAGAGACCCAGTACTTC.

This clone was counted ten times or more. The same CDR3 is also encoded by other DNA sequences in this sample. The gene calls are TRBV19 and TRBJ2-1, with 9 bases identical to TRBD2. Germline-derived CDR1 and CDR2 are LNHDA and SQIVND (reference sequence). Trimming removed 4 bases from V and 4 bases from J; junction bases left unmatched: 5. CDR3 size: 15 residues. CDR3 sequence reads: CASSKTSGDYNEQFF. CDR3 coding DNA: TGTGCCAGTAGTAAGACTAGCGGTGATTACAATGAGCAGTTCTTC. Full variable domain (outside the CDR3, taken from reference TRBV19 and TRBJ2-1): DGGITQSPKYLFRKEGQNVTLSCEQNLNHDAMYWYRQDPGQGLRLIYYSQIVNDFQKGDIAEGYSVSREKKESFPLTVTSAQKNPTAFYLCASSKTSGDYNEQFFGPGTRLTVL.

This clone was seen only once. This chain uses TRBV7-9 with TRBJ2-4, with TRBD1 matching 9 bases. The J segment lost 9 bases and the V segment lost 7 bases, leaving 13 bases of the junction unmatched. Germline V gene sequence: CDR1 SEHNR, CDR2 FQNEAQ (reference sequence). The CDR3 has 15 amino acids. CDR3 loop: CASTMTGTGSVIQYF. CDR3 nucleotide sequence: TGTGCCAGCACCATGACCGGGACAGGGTCTGTCATTCAGTACTTC.

The V and J genes are TRBV7-6 and TRBJ2-7; TRBD1 matches 10 bases. Germline CDR1 is SGHVS and CDR2 is FNYEAQ. Trimming at V came to 4 bases and at J to 3 bases, leaving 9 bases not matched to a gene. CDR3 size: 16 residues. The CDR3 DNA reads TGTGCCAGCAGCTCTAGGCCGGGGACAGGGGTCTACGAGCAGTACTTC. Amino acids: CASSSRPGTGVYEQYF.

The chain uses TRBV2 and TRBJ1-5, with D possibly being TRBD1 (6 bases). CDR3 size: 15 residues. V was shortened by 6 bases and J by 0 bases, with 12 bases between the two germline ends. The V gene's germline CDR1 is SNHLY and CDR2 FYNNEI. CDR3 residues: CASRPDSYSNQPQHF. CDR3 nucleotides: TGTGCCAGCAGACCGGACAGTTATAGCAATCAGCCCCAGCATTTT.

The chain is built from TRBV5-1 and TRBJ1-4; a possible D gene is TRBD1 (6 bases). V was pared by 0 bases and J by 10 bases, with 13 bases between. The CDR3 length is 14 residues. In germline, CDR1 is SGHRS, CDR2 YFSETQ. The chain's CDR3 is CASSLEQGLGKLFF. CDR3 bases: TGCGCCAGCAGCTTGGAACAGGGTTTGGGAAAACTGTTTTTT.

The CDR3 reads CASSPGLVYNEQFF. Here the CDR3 DNA reads TGCGCCAGCAGCCCCGGACTAGTTTACAATGAGCAGTTCTTC. The rearrangement links TRBV5-1 to TRBJ2-1, with 7 positions matching TRBD2. The CDR3 covers 14 residues. CDR1 SGHRS and CDR2 YFSETQ come from the germline V gene. Losses at the gene ends were 4 bases for V and 4 bases for J; bases not matched to a gene: 5.

V gene TRBV29-1 combines with J gene TRBJ2-7, with D maybe TRBD2 (6 bases). CDR3 length: 15 residues. From germline, CDR1 is SQVTM and CDR2 ANQGSEA. The V and J ends lost 4 bases and 6 bases respectively, with 22 bases between them. CDR3 sequence reads: CSVGLAGGDGSEQYF. For the CDR3, the DNA is TGCAGCGTTGGTCTAGCCGGAGGGGACGGGAGCGAGCAGTACTTC.

The rearrangement joins TRBV2 to TRBJ2-5; 8 positions match TRBD2. Per the germline V gene, CDR1 is SNHLY and CDR2 is FYNNEI. The CDR3 has 14 amino acids. Unmatched junction bases numbered 10, after V lost 8 bases and J lost 5 bases. The CDR3 is CASRVGGGGETQYF. DNA of the CDR3: TGTGCCAGCCGTGTCGGGGGGGGCGGGGAGACCCAGTACTTC.

With respect to this clone: The junction and the germline gene differ at one end; a read error may be behind it. The J gene is TRBJ2-3, the V gene TRBV7-2, with 10 bases lining up with TRBD2. Germline loops: CDR1 SGHTA, CDR2 FQGNSA. This CDR3 spans 17 amino acids. The CDR3 sequence: CASSSDPPSGSKDTQYF. CDR3 sequence (DNA): TGTGCCAGCAGCTCAGACCCCCCTAGCGGGAGCAAAGATACGCAGTATTTT.

The CDR3 sequence is CASSQEWQAVAYEQYF. The CDR3 DNA sequence: TGCGCCAGCAGCCAAGAATGGCAGGCTGTAGCCTACGAGCAGTACTTC. V is TRBV4-1 and J is TRBJ2-7; D remains unclear. Germline CDR1 and CDR2: MGHRA and YSYEKL. The CDR3 contains 16 residues. Trimming left V 0 bases short and J 2 bases short, with 14 bases between.

This clone was seen only a few times. CDR3 bases: TGCGCCAGCAGCTTGCGGGGGGAAGCTTTCTTT. As protein: CASSLRGEAFF. The V call is TRBV5-1, the J call TRBJ1-1; the D gene is possibly TRBD1 (5 bases). The CDR3 loop spans 11 amino acids. Germline-derived CDR1 and CDR2 are SGHRS and YFSETQ. Deletions cut 1 base from V and 8 bases from J, with 6 bases between.

A word on this clone: One end of the junction fails to match germline, which may point to a read error. The chain employs TRBV6-6 and TRBJ2-7, with 7 bases lining up with TRBD1. CDR1 and CDR2 from the germline V gene are MNHNY and SVGAGI (reference sequence). The CDR3 extends over 11 amino acids. The DNA for the CDR3 is TGTGCCAGCAGCGCCGGGACAGACCTGTGCTTC. It specifies CASSAGTDLCF.

The CDR3 protein is CASSEVGSHDGEQFF. CDR3 nucleotides: TGTGCCAGCAGTGAAGTCGGGTCTCACGACGGTGAGCAGTTCTTC. V usage is TRBV6-1 and J usage is TRBJ2-1; D is ambiguous. This CDR3 spans 15 amino acids. V was clipped by 1 base and J by 9 bases, with 16 bases between them. CDR1 is MNHNS and CDR2 is SASEGT in the germline V gene.

The genes are TRBV2 and TRBJ2-3, with D uncertain. Germline assignment: CDR1 SNHLY and CDR2 FYNNEI. The CDR3 has 13 amino acids. With 4 bases removed from V and 2 bases from J, the gap between germline ends came to 7 bases. CDR3: CASSARYTDTQYF. The CDR3, as DNA: TGTGCCAGCAGTGCCCGTTACACAGATACGCAGTATTTT.